This is a list of T cell receptor beta chains from one sample in a study of OX40 agonist ivuxolimab in advanced cancers. Using immunoSEQ multiplex PCR, the repertoire was profiled, and TCRdb retains in-frame clones only, with some absent. The table includes 82,000 or so clones, about 85% detected once. Sample: CD4+ or CD8+ T cells sorted from blood, taken in a trial of the OX40 agonist ivuxolimab. These receptors all come from an adult with an advanced solid tumor such as melanoma, head and neck, liver or kidney cancer. Both conserved end residues are part of each CDR3. A D gene is named only where the DNA matches it firmly. Rows give clone size only sometimes, using once, few, many, or a class for an expanded clone.

size: -
J: TRBJ1-2
V: TRBV7-9
D: TRBD1
CDR3: CASSAGQGYGYTF
DNA: TGTGCCAGCAGTGCGGGACAGGGGTATGGCTACACCTTC

size: -
J: TRBJ1-3
V: TRBV6-5
D: -
CDR3: CASSYSMGYSGNTIYF
DNA: TGTGCCAGCAGTTACTCGATGGGTTACTCTGGAAACACCATATATTTT

size: -
J: TRBJ1-6
V: TRBV5-4
D: -
CDR3: CASSSDSANSPLHF
DNA: TGTGCCAGCAGCTCGGACAGCGCTAATTCACCCCTCCACTTT

size: -
J: TRBJ2-5
V: TRBV7-9
D: TRBD1
CDR3: CASSRGPGQGGLETQYF
DNA: TGTGCCAGCAGCCGAGGCCCGGGACAGGGGGGGTTAGAGACCCAGTACTTC

size: -
J: TRBJ2-1
V: TRBV5-1
D: TRBD1
CDR3: CASSYQGQGPNEQFF
DNA: TGCGCCAGCAGCTACCAAGGACAGGGCCCCAATGAGCAGTTCTTC

size: -
J: TRBJ2-2
V: TRBV5-1
D: -
CDR3: CASSLEVSNTGELFF
DNA: TGCGCCAGCAGCTTGGAAGTATCGAACACCGGGGAGCTGTTTTTT

size: once
J: TRBJ1-1
V: TRBV9
D: -
CDR3: CASSALSGLNTEAFF
DNA: TGTGCCAGCAGCGCGTTATCCGGGCTGAACACTGAAGCTTTCTTT

size: -
J: TRBJ1-2
V: TRBV27
D: -
CDR3: CASSLRVVGGPTYGYTF
DNA: TGTGCCAGCAGTTTACGGGTTGTCGGGGGCCCCACCTATGGCTACACCTTC

size: -
J: TRBJ2-3
V: TRBV5-6
D: TRBD2
CDR3: CASRRGLAGTDTQYF
DNA: TGTGCCAGCAGACGGGGACTAGCAGGCACAGATACGCAGTATTTT

size: -
J: TRBJ2-7
V: TRBV5-1
D: TRBD1
CDR3: CASSPGQGAYEQYF
DNA: TGCGCCAGCAGCCCGGGACAGGGGGCCTACGAGCAGTACTTC

size: once
J: TRBJ2-5
V: TRBV5-1
D: TRBD1
CDR3: CASSTGQGLWETQYF
DNA: TGCGCCAGCAGCACTGGACAGGGGTTGTGGGAGACCCAGTACTTC

size: -
J: TRBJ2-7
V: TRBV27
D: -
CDR3: CASSLGTYEQYF
DNA: TGTGCCAGCAGTTTAGGGACCTACGAGCAGTACTTC

size: medium-sized
J: TRBJ1-2
V: TRBV7-9
D: -
CDR3: CASSVGPSTYGYTF
DNA: TGTGCCAGCAGCGTCGGTCCCTCCACCTATGGCTACACCTTC

size: -
J: TRBJ2-7
V: TRBV28
D: TRBD2
CDR3: CASNKRLAGFYRRSYEQYF
DNA: TGTGCCAGCAACAAACGACTAGCGGGGTTTTACCGACGCTCCTACGAGCAGTACTTC

size: -
J: TRBJ1-4
V: TRBV19
D: -
CDR3: CASIQTGQGVEKLFF
DNA: TGTGCCAGTATCCAAACAGGCCAGGGCGTTGAAAAACTGTTTTTT

size: -
J: TRBJ1-5
V: TRBV5-4
D: -
CDR3: CASSRGGAGNQPQHF
DNA: TGTGCCAGCAGCCGGGGGGGAGCTGGCAATCAGCCCCAGCATTTT

size: -
J: TRBJ2-7
V: TRBV9
D: TRBD2
CDR3: CASSPAGSPAYEQYF
DNA: TGTGCCAGCAGCCCAGCGGGGTCCCCAGCCTACGAGCAGTACTTC

size: -
J: TRBJ1-6
V: TRBV11-1
D: TRBD1
CDR3: CASSPDRGINSPLHF
DNA: TGTGCCAGCAGTCCCGACAGGGGGATCAATTCACCCCTCCACTTT

size: -
J: TRBJ1-1
V: TRBV6-5
D: TRBD1
CDR3: CASRKLYRGQTEAFF
DNA: TGTGCCAGCAGAAAACTATACAGGGGTCAGACTGAAGCTTTCTTT

size: -
J: TRBJ2-2
V: TRBV6-5
D: -
CDR3: CASKRGDSTGELFF
DNA: TGTGCCAGCAAGAGGGGGGACAGCACCGGGGAGCTGTTTTTT

size: -
J: TRBJ2-2
V: TRBV7-9
D: -
CDR3: CASRKDLVNTGELFF
DNA: TGTGCCAGCAGAAAGGACCTGGTGAACACCGGGGAGCTGTTTTTT

size: -
J: TRBJ2-7
V: TRBV28
D: TRBD1
CDR3: CASRGQGAVYEQYF
DNA: TGTGCCAGCAGGGGGCAGGGGGCCGTCTACGAGCAGTACTTC

size: once
J: TRBJ2-7
V: TRBV6-5
D: TRBD1
CDR3: CASSLPGQGFYEQYF
DNA: TGTGCCAGCAGCCTCCCGGGACAGGGGTTCTACGAGCAGTACTTC

size: -
J: TRBJ1-1
V: TRBV5-1
D: -
CDR3: CASSLEASTEAFF
DNA: TGCGCCAGCAGCCTCGAGGCTTCCACTGAAGCTTTCTTT

size: -
J: TRBJ1-2
V: TRBV6-1
D: TRBD1
CDR3: CASSEGGQGTDGYTF
DNA: TGTGCCAGCAGTGAAGGGGGACAGGGGACCGATGGCTACACCTTC

size: -
J: TRBJ2-1
V: TRBV7-2
D: -
CDR3: CASNLASGYNEQFF
DNA: TGTGCCAGCAACCTAGCCTCAGGCTACAATGAGCAGTTCTTC

size: -
J: TRBJ2-7
V: TRBV5-5
D: -
CDR3: CASSLEQGSYEQYF
DNA: TGTGCCAGCAGCTTGGAACAGGGATCCTACGAGCAGTACTTC

size: once
J: TRBJ2-7
V: TRBV30
D: TRBD2
CDR3: CAWSRGGHPSSYEQYF
DNA: TGTGCCTGGAGTCGGGGGGGACATCCCTCCTCCTACGAGCAGTACTTC

size: -
J: TRBJ2-4
V: TRBV19
D: -
CDR3: CATREQEAKNIQYF
DNA: TGTGCCACCAGAGAACAAGAAGCCAAAAACATTCAGTACTTC

size: once
J: TRBJ1-3
V: TRBV2
D: TRBD1
CDR3: CASGQVGNTIYF
DNA: TGTGCCAGCGGACAGGTTGGAAACACCATATATTTT

size: -
J: TRBJ2-5
V: TRBV28
D: -
CDR3: CASSLSLSYGETQYF
DNA: TGTGCCAGCAGTTTATCGCTGTCTTACGGAGAGACCCAGTACTTC

size: -
J: TRBJ2-5
V: TRBV11-1
D: -
CDR3: CASSLKETQYF
DNA: TGTGCCAGCAGCTTGAAGGAGACCCAGTACTTC

size: -
J: TRBJ2-1
V: TRBV5-6
D: TRBD1
CDR3: CASSFYDRDYNEQFF
DNA: TGTGCCAGCAGCTTTTACGACAGGGACTACAATGAGCAGTTCTTC

size: -
J: TRBJ1-2
V: TRBV19
D: -
CDR3: CASSIQDLYGYTF
DNA: TGTGCCAGTAGTATTCAGGACCTCTATGGCTACACCTTC

size: -
J: TRBJ1-5
V: TRBV6-5
D: -
CDR3: CASSYAQTNQPQHF
DNA: TGTGCCAGCAGTTACGCACAGACCAATCAGCCCCAGCATTTT

size: -
J: TRBJ2-5
V: TRBV30
D: TRBD2
CDR3: CAWISRAGGQETQYF
DNA: TGTGCCTGGATCTCCCGTGCGGGGGGTCAAGAGACCCAGTACTTC

size: few
J: TRBJ1-1
V: TRBV25-1
D: -
CDR3: CASSESSRTEAFF
DNA: TGTGCCAGCAGTGAATCCTCGAGGACTGAAGCTTTCTTT

size: -
J: TRBJ1-1
V: TRBV7-9
D: -
CDR3: CASSPTIGPNTEAFF
DNA: TGTGCCAGCAGCCCCACGATCGGCCCGAACACTGAAGCTTTCTTT

size: -
J: TRBJ2-7
V: TRBV5-1
D: -
CDR3: CASSSIAGQGASEQYF
DNA: TGCGCCAGCAGCTCAATAGCGGGGCAGGGGGCAAGCGAGCAGTACTTC

size: once
J: TRBJ1-2
V: TRBV25-1
D: -
CDR3: CASSRTDAHPGSGYTF
DNA: TGTGCCAGCAGTCGGACGGATGCCCACCCCGGCTCTGGCTACACCTTC

size: few
J: TRBJ2-5
V: TRBV14
D: -
CDR3: CASSQDLGQNGETQYF
DNA: TGTGCCAGCAGCCAAGATCTGGGGCAAAACGGGGAGACCCAGTACTTC

size: once
J: TRBJ2-1
V: TRBV5-1
D: TRBD2
CDR3: CASSFSGGKQFF
DNA: TGCGCCAGCAGCTTTAGCGGGGGGAAGCAGTTCTTC

size: -
J: TRBJ1-2
V: TRBV7-2
D: -
CDR3: CASSQSTAHGYTF
DNA: TGTGCCAGCAGCCAGTCCACAGCGCACGGCTACACCTTC

size: -
J: TRBJ1-1
V: TRBV28
D: -
CDR3: CASSSWAGNTEAFF
DNA: TGTGCCAGCTCCTCCTGGGCAGGGAACACTGAAGCTTTCTTT

size: -
J: TRBJ2-3
V: TRBV7-3
D: -
CDR3: CASSQGGQGDTQYF
DNA: TGTGCCAGCAGCCAGGGGGGACAAGGGGATACGCAGTATTTT

size: -
J: TRBJ2-5
V: TRBV6-5
D: -
CDR3: CASSASDGLETQYF
DNA: TGTGCCAGCAGTGCGTCGGACGGGCTGGAGACCCAGTACTTC

size: -
J: TRBJ2-7
V: TRBV4-3
D: TRBD1
CDR3: CASSIRTGNEQYF
DNA: TGCGCCAGCAGCATCCGGACAGGGAACGAGCAGTACTTC

size: -
J: TRBJ1-5
V: TRBV11-2
D: -
CDR3: CASSLNIYQPQHF
DNA: TGTGCCAGCAGCTTAAATATCTATCAGCCCCAGCATTTT

size: -
J: TRBJ2-2
V: TRBV27
D: -
CDR3: CASSPLGRPNTGELFF
DNA: TGTGCCAGCAGCCCCTTGGGGCGTCCGAACACCGGGGAGCTGTTTTTT

size: -
J: TRBJ2-5
V: TRBV2
D: -
CDR3: CASSERTAQETQYF
DNA: TGTGCCAGCAGCGAGAGGACAGCACAAGAGACCCAGTACTTC

size: -
J: TRBJ2-1
V: TRBV15
D: -
CDR3: CATSRGGPEQFF
DNA: TGTGCCACCAGCAGAGGGGGGCCTGAGCAGTTCTTC

size: -
J: TRBJ2-3
V: TRBV7-3
D: TRBD2
CDR3: CASSRAGVVTDTQYF
DNA: TGTGCCAGCAGCCGAGCGGGGGTCGTCACAGATACGCAGTATTTT

size: -
J: TRBJ1-5
V: TRBV6-5
D: -
CDR3: CASSSGQLHQPQHF
DNA: TGTGCCAGCAGTTCCGGACAGCTACATCAGCCCCAGCATTTT

size: -
J: TRBJ1-1
V: TRBV5-1
D: TRBD1
CDR3: CASSETGGNTEAFF
DNA: TGCGCCAGCAGCGAAACAGGGGGAAACACTGAAGCTTTCTTT

size: -
J: TRBJ1-3
V: TRBV7-2
D: -
CDR3: CASSLGQGSGNTIYF
DNA: TGTGCCAGCAGCTTAGGGCAGGGCTCTGGAAACACCATATATTTT

size: once
J: TRBJ2-5
V: TRBV7-9
D: TRBD1
CDR3: CASSLKSTGQIQETQYF
DNA: TGTGCCAGCAGCTTAAAGAGTACGGGACAGATACAAGAGACCCAGTACTTC

size: few
J: TRBJ2-7
V: TRBV7-9
D: -
CDR3: CASSLGLRRDYEQYF
DNA: TGTGCCAGCAGCTTAGGTCTTAGACGAGACTACGAGCAGTACTTC

size: -
J: TRBJ2-7
V: TRBV20-1
D: -
CDR3: CSAGDFYEQYF
DNA: TGCAGTGCAGGGGACTTCTACGAGCAGTACTTC

size: few
J: TRBJ2-6
V: TRBV4-3
D: -
CDR3: CASSQGRQMSGANVLTF
DNA: TGCGCCAGCAGCCAAGGAAGACAGATGTCTGGGGCCAACGTCCTGACTTTC

size: -
J: TRBJ1-3
V: TRBV9
D: -
CDR3: CASSVSGNTIYF
DNA: TGTGCCAGCAGCGTCTCTGGAAACACCATATATTTT